This TCR beta chain was documented in a study of blood T cell repertoires in COVID-19. About the study: Spain, Italy and the United States supplied samples that represented acute and convalescent COVID-19. Sample material is recorded as cDNA or gDNA derived from T cells, B-cell-depleted T cells, or PBMCs.

Sequencing was performed with immunoSEQ multiplex PCR; in TCRdb, only in-frame clones are kept and a portion is missing. Of about 160,000 clones in the sample, about 85% were seen once. This CDR3 region has 13 residues. With V trimmed by 3 bases and J by 5 bases, 4 bases remained unmatched. Germline-derived CDR1 and CDR2 are DFQATT and SNEGSKA (reference sequence). The material sequenced was peripheral blood. This TCR derives from a man between 40 and 49 years old with acute or convalescent COVID-19. This chain connects TRBV20-1 to TRBJ1-1; 9 nucleotides align to TRBD1. The CDR3 coding sequence is TGCAGTGCTAGTCCACAGGGGGCAACTGAAGCTTTCTTT. Protein: CSASPQGATEAFF.